This TCR beta chain was found in a study of PD-1 blockade in mismatch repair-deficient tumors. At the level of the study: Patients had around 12 mismatch repair-deficient cancer types, all previously treated and progressing. Points from the study as a whole: Rapid post-treatment expansion, then contraction, generally preceding radiologic response, marked tumor-resident clones.

Sequenced by immunoSEQ multiplex PCR; TCRdb stores in-frame clones only, minus some. The sample carries some 84,000 clones, around 85% recorded once. On this clone itself: What it binds is not known. Mismatch with germline at one junction end may stem from a read error.

TCRs were sequenced from a few patients responding to pembrolizumab. This sequence originates from an adult with mismatch repair-deficient cancer. This material consisted of peripheral blood, taken 12 weeks after starting pembrolizumab.

The CDR3 reads CASSVAAVRETQYF. The CDR3 nucleotides are TGTGCCAGCAGCGTAGCCGCGGTTCGGGAGACCCAGTACTTC. The rearrangement joins TRBV7-9 to TRBJ2-5; no definite D call. Germline values: CDR1 SEHNR, CDR2 FQNEAQ (reference sequence). This CDR3 contains 14 residues. Together with reference TRBV7-9 and TRBJ2-5, the CDR3 gives the full variable domain: DTGVSQNPRHKITKRGQNVTFRCDPISEHNRLYWYRQTLGQGPEFLTYFQNEAQLEKSRLLSDRFSAERPKGSFSTLEIQRTEQGDSAMYLCASSVAAVRETQYFGPGTRLLVL.